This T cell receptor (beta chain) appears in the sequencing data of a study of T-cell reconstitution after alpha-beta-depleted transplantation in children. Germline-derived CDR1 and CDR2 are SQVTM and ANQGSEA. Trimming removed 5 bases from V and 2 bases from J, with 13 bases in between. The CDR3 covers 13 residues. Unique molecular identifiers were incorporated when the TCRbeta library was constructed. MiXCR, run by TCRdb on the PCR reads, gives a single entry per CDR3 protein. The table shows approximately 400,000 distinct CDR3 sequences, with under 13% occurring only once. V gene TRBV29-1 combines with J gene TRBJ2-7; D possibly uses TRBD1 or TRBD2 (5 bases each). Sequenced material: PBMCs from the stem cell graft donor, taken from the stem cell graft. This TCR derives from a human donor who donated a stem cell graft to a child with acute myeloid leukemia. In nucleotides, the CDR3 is TGCAGCGTTCGGGACGTTCTAACCTACGAGCAGTACTTC. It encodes CSVRDVLTYEQYF.